What follows are 26 T cell receptor beta chains derived from one specimen sequenced in a study of CD8 T cells in Susac syndrome. RNA totalling roughly 0.45 to 1 ug underwent reverse transcription with random hexamers. MiXCR, applied by TCRdb to the immunoSEQ multiplex PCR reads, yields one record per CDR3 protein. The sample holds 150,000 to 200,000 distinct CDR3 sequences, around 96% seen once. The sequencing sample was made of CD4+ T cells from PBMCs. These TCRs come from a human donor with multiple sclerosis.

V and J are TRBV29-1 and TRBJ2-5; the match to TRBD2 covers 11 bases. The CDR3 is 15 residues long. The germline gives CDR1 SQVTM, CDR2 ANQGSEA. V shed 3 bases and J 1 base; nucleotides not matched to a gene: 4. The CDR3 is CSVDGTSGIQETQYF. For the CDR3, the DNA is TGCAGCGTTGACGGGACTAGCGGTATCCAAGAGACCCAGTACTTC.

This chain joins TRBV5-1 and TRBJ2-5; D may correspond to TRBD1 or TRBD2 (5 bases each). The germline gives CDR1 SGHRS, CDR2 YFSETQ. V shed 2 bases and J shed 0 bases, with 8 bases lying between them. The CDR3 extends over 14 amino acids. The CDR3 coding sequence is TGCGCCAGCAGCTTTGGGACGCACCAAGAGACCCAGTACTTC. Translating it yields CASSFGTHQETQYF.

J is TRBJ2-5 and V is TRBV6-7; 8 nucleotides agree with TRBD2. TRBV6-7 qualifies as an ORF whose function is uncertain. The V gene end was trimmed by 0 bases and the J gene end by 4 bases; junction bases not matched to a gene: 7. This CDR3 region has 16 residues. This chain's CDR3 is CASSYSKREGGETQYF. The DNA of the CDR3 is TGTGCCAGCAGTTACTCGAAACGGGAGGGAGGAGAGACCCAGTACTTC.

V gene TRBV20-1 combines with J gene TRBJ2-3; unclear D gene. The ends were cut back, 4 bases at V and 2 bases at J, with 1 base in the middle. CDR3 length: 10 amino acids. CDR1 is DFQATT, CDR2 SNEGSKA, per germline (reference sequence). The CDR3 protein is CSATTDTQYF. CDR3 nucleotide sequence: TGCAGTGCTACCACAGATACGCAGTATTTT.

The gene calls are TRBV20-1 and TRBJ1-2; 9 bases map to TRBD1. The CDR3 runs to 14 residues. V lost 2 bases and J lost 5; bases outside the gene matches: 6. CDR1 and CDR2 (germline): DFQATT, SNEGSKA (reference sequence). The CDR3 is CSARQDRGWYGYTF. The CDR3 DNA sequence: TGCAGTGCTAGACAGGACAGGGGATGGTATGGCTACACCTTC.

The J gene is TRBJ2-7, the V gene TRBV27, with a possible D match to TRBD1 (6 bases). V was cut by 5 bases and J by 3 bases, with 23 bases left in between. CDR3 length: 17 amino acids. Germline V gene sequence: CDR1 MNHEY, CDR2 SMNVEV (reference sequence). CDR3 nucleotides: TGTGCCAGCAGTCCACTGGTTCGGGTTTTGGGACACTACGAGCAGTACTTC. Translation gives CASSPLVRVLGHYEQYF.

The chain joins TRBV29-1 to TRBJ1-1; D is possibly TRBD1 (5 bases). The germline V gene has CDR1 SQVTM and CDR2 ANQGSEA. The CDR3 has 13 amino acids. The ends were cut back, 5 bases at V and 2 bases at J, with 12 bases in the middle. DNA for the CDR3: TGCAGCGTTCGGGACCGAGATAACACTGAAGCTTTCTTT. Translating gives CSVRDRDNTEAFF.

The chain couples TRBV10-3 to TRBJ1-2; D call uncertain. The germline V gene has CDR1 ENHRY and CDR2 SYGVKD. This CDR3 is built from 13 residues. Trimming removed 9 bases from V and 2 bases from J, with 13 bases in between. In DNA form, the CDR3 reads TGTGCCATTTCGGCCCTTACGAACTATGGCTACACCTTC. Translated, it gives CAISALTNYGYTF.

This sequence joins TRBV12-5 and TRBJ1-1; D gene uncertain. CDR1 and CDR2 from the germline V gene are LGHNT and FRNRAP. The CDR3 covers 13 residues. With 6 bases removed from V and 10 bases from J, the gap between germline ends came to 18 bases. The CDR3 here is CASGSAFISTAFF. CDR3 in DNA: TGTGCTAGTGGCTCGGCCTTTATTAGTACAGCTTTCTTT.

The chain carries TRBV2 and TRBJ1-2; 9 nucleotides agree with TRBD1. The germline V gene encodes CDR1 SNHLY and CDR2 FYNNEI. The CDR3 extends over 15 amino acids. Germline trimming cut 6 bases from V and 5 bases from J; bases unmatched to any gene: 10. The CDR3 bases are TGTGCCAGCAGGACAGGGGGACAGTCGCTTTATGGCTACACCTTC. This sequence encodes CASRTGGQSLYGYTF. Supplemented by reference TRBV2 and TRBJ1-2, the full variable domain reads EPEVTQTPSHQVTQMGQEVILRCVPISNHLYFYWYRQILGQKVEFLVSFYNNEISEKSEIFDDQFSVERPDGSNFTLKIRSTKLEDSAMYFCASRTGGQSLYGYTFGSGTRLTVV.

The chain uses TRBV7-2 and TRBJ2-7; TRBD2 aligns across 12 bases. Germline lookup yields CDR1 SGHTA and CDR2 FQGNSA. The CDR3 has 14 amino acids. V trimming: 3 bases; J trimming: 6 bases; junction bases outside the gene matches: 3. The chain's CDR3 is CASSLRTSGTEQYF. CDR3 DNA: TGTGCCAGCAGCTTGCGGACTAGCGGGACCGAGCAGTACTTC.

The V call is TRBV29-1, the J call TRBJ2-7, with TRBD1 matching over 9 bases. Germline V CDR1 and CDR2: SQVTM, ANQGSEA. V was clipped by 6 bases and J by 4 bases; unmatched bases: 7. This CDR3 spans 13 amino acids. CDR3 protein: CSVGGQGLYEQYF. The DNA for the CDR3 is TGCAGCGTAGGGGGACAGGGATTATACGAGCAGTACTTC.

This chain uses TRBV20-1 with TRBJ2-5; no clear D gene. V gave up 5 bases and J gave up 5 bases, with 9 bases separating them. Germline V gene data show CDR1 as DFQATT and CDR2 as SNEGSKA (reference sequence). This CDR3 is built from 11 residues. In DNA, the CDR3 is TGCAGTGCTCCCGTCCTGGAGACCCAGTACTTC. This translates into CSAPVLETQYF.

V and J are TRBV20-1 and TRBJ1-6, with 7 positions matching TRBD1. The V gene's germline CDR1 is DFQATT and CDR2 SNEGSKA (reference sequence). J gave up 4 bases and V 6 bases, and 6 bases lay outside the gene matches. The CDR3 is made up of 14 amino acids. DNA of the CDR3: TGCAGTGCGCGTCGACAGGGTTATAATTCACCCCTCCACTTT. Translation gives CSARRQGYNSPLHF.

The V and J genes are TRBV20-1 and TRBJ2-5; 8 bases match TRBD1. The V gene end was trimmed by 4 bases and the J gene end by 0 bases; junction bases not matched to a gene: 10. The CDR3 runs 16 residues. In germline, CDR1 is DFQATT, CDR2 SNEGSKA (reference sequence). CDR3 coding DNA: TGCAGTGCTATACCGGGGACAGGAGAGTACCAAGAGACCCAGTACTTC. It yields the protein CSAIPGTGEYQETQYF.

This sequence joins TRBV24-1 and TRBJ2-1; unclear D gene. The germline CDR1 and CDR2 sequences are KGHDR and SFDVKD. The CDR3 sequence is 16 residues long. Trimming removed 2 bases from V and 0 bases from J, with 10 bases in between. CDR3 loop: CATSDSAASSYNEQFF. CDR3 DNA sequence: TGTGCCACCAGTGATTCAGCTGCGTCCTCCTACAATGAGCAGTTCTTC.

The rearrangement uses TRBV6-5 and TRBJ1-2; 10 bases agree with TRBD1. The germline CDR1 and CDR2 sequences are MNHEY and SVGAGI. Trimming removed 2 bases from V and 8 bases from J; junction bases left unmatched: 8. The CDR3 is 15 amino acids. Written as DNA, the CDR3 is TGTGCCAGCAGTTACCTGGGACAGGGGCCGCGGGGCTACACCTTC. Encoded protein: CASSYLGQGPRGYTF.

The gene calls are TRBV18 and TRBJ2-1, with 7 bases that match TRBD2. This CDR3 region has 14 residues. CDR1 and CDR2 from the germline V gene are KGHSH and LQKENI. V was pared by 8 bases and J by 5 bases, with 9 bases of the junction left unmatched. The CDR3 spells CASLRSSGNNEQFF. For the CDR3, the DNA is TGTGCCAGCCTACGCTCTAGCGGAAACAATGAGCAGTTCTTC. Filled out from reference TRBV18 and TRBJ2-1, the complete variable domain reads NAGVMQNPRHLVRRRGQEARLRCSPMKGHSHVYWYRQLPEEGLKFMVYLQKENIIDESGMPKERFSAEFPKEGPSILRIQQVVRGDSAAYFCASLRSSGNNEQFFGPGTRLTVL.

This sequence joins TRBV20-1 and TRBJ2-7; possibly TRBD1 for D (6 bases). Germline CDR1 DFQATT, CDR2 SNEGSKA (reference sequence). Trimming shortened V by 3 bases and J by 9 bases, and 15 bases separated the two germline ends. This CDR3 has 12 amino acids. This chain's CDR3 is CSASGGSRTQYF. CDR3 coding DNA: TGCAGTGCTAGTGGGGGCTCGAGGACGCAGTACTTC.

The CDR3 bases are TGTGCCAGCTCTCCTTTTCCGAACACTGAAGCTTTCTTT. Its translation is CASSPFPNTEAFF. V gene TRBV18 combines with J gene TRBJ1-1, with D unclear. Trimming cost V 6 bases and J 1 base, with 9 bases left between them. CDR1 is KGHSH and CDR2 is LQKENI in the germline V gene. The length of the CDR3 is 13 residues.

V and J are TRBV20-1 and TRBJ2-7; D is unclear. V lost 4 bases to trimming and J lost 1 base, with 29 bases between them. The germline CDR1 and CDR2 sequences are DFQATT and SNEGSKA (reference sequence). CDR3 size: 19 residues. The CDR3 loop reads CSAKTPVVQRASTSYEQYF. The CDR3 DNA is TGCAGTGCTAAAACCCCAGTAGTCCAACGGGCAAGTACGTCCTACGAGCAGTACTTC.

The V gene is TRBV24-1, the J gene TRBJ2-1; 9 bases fit TRBD1. The CDR3 spans 15 residues. J was trimmed by 4 bases and V by 4 bases; bases with no gene match: 4. Germline V gene lookup returns CDR1 KGHDR and CDR2 SFDVKD. CDR3 sequence (DNA): TGTGCCACCAGTGACACCGGGACAGGGTACAATGAGCAGTTCTTC. Translated: CATSDTGTGYNEQFF.

The rearrangement links TRBV24-1 to TRBJ2-1; TRBD2 aligns across 9 bases. The length of the CDR3 is 17 residues. Germline values: CDR1 KGHDR, CDR2 SFDVKD. V gave up 4 bases and J gave up 0 bases; unmatched junction bases: 6. The CDR3 protein is CATSDPRLAASYNEQFF. CDR3 coding DNA: TGTGCCACCAGTGACCCCAGACTAGCGGCCTCCTACAATGAGCAGTTCTTC.

This clonotype was seen once. The chain uses TRBV2 and TRBJ2-7; D may be TRBD1 or TRBD2 (5 bases each). V lost 7 bases and J lost 1, with 11 bases in between. Germline V gene sequence: CDR1 SNHLY, CDR2 FYNNEI. The CDR3 has 13 amino acids. The CDR3 nucleotides read TGTGCCAGCAAATGGGACGGATCCTACGAGCAGTACTTC. It translates to CASKWDGSYEQYF.

The chain recombines TRBV30 with TRBJ1-3, with 8 bases fitting TRBD1. Germline-derived CDR1 and CDR2 are GTSNPN and SVGIG (reference sequence). CDR3 length equals 15 residues. V trimming: 7 bases; J trimming: 0 bases; junction bases outside the gene matches: 8. The CDR3 nucleotides are TGTGCCTCACGACAGGGGCCGAGCTCTGGAAACACCATATATTTT. Protein sequence: CASRQGPSSGNTIYF.

V is TRBV29-1 and J is TRBJ2-5; 13 bases map to TRBD2. Germline CDR1 reads SQVTM; CDR2 reads ANQGSEA. The CDR3 runs 16 residues. With 1 base clipped from V and 7 bases from J, the junction kept 9 bases outside the gene matches. CDR3: CSVEVGTSGATGTQYF. The CDR3 coding sequence is TGCAGCGTTGAAGTCGGGACTAGCGGGGCCACTGGGACCCAGTACTTC.